This TCR beta chain was observed in a study of blood T cell repertoires in COVID-19. This table comes from immunoSEQ multiplex PCR, and its TCRdb copy is limited to in-frame clones, with some not included. The repertoire holds roughly 300,000 clones, 80% to 95% seen once, with 6% to 7% in the top ten. Trimming stripped 4 bases from V and 1 base from J, with 11 bases between. There are 14 residues in the CDR3. CDR1 is SGHNT and CDR2 is YYREEE in the germline V gene (reference sequence). The sequenced sample was peripheral blood. This receptor was obtained from a woman aged 25 to 39 with COVID-19, enrolled during active disease. This rearrangement joins TRBV5-4 to TRBJ1-1, with a weak D call TRBD1 (5 bases). CDR3 DNA sequence: TGTGCCAGCAGCGATCGACAGACGAACACTGAAGCTTTCTTT. This gives the protein CASSDRQTNTEAFF.